Listed below are T cell receptor beta chains from one sample, sequenced in a study of blood T cell repertoires in COVID-19. Repertoires were generated with immunoSEQ multiplex PCR, while TCRdb's copy carries only in-frame clones and drops some. The data show about 200,000 clones, with approximately 85% seen just once and 4% to 5% held by the top ten. Sequencing was done on a sample of peripheral blood. These receptor sequences come from an elderly woman with acute or convalescent COVID-19. Both conserved end residues are part of each CDR3. D genes are given only for firm matches. The size entry is marked missing in some rows and otherwise reads once, few, many or a size class.

>NA|TRBJ2-7|NA|TRBV7-2
CASSLVGSLLIPPEQYF
TGTGCCAGCAGCTTGGTCGGGAGCCTACTTATTCCGCCCGAGCAGTACTTC
>NA|TRBJ2-1|NA|TRBV6-5
CAILQGYNEQFF
TGTGCCATCTTACAGGGATACAATGAGCAGTTCTTC
>NA|TRBJ2-1|TRBD2|TRBV7-2
CASSLALAGTTEQFF
TGTGCCAGCAGCTTAGCCCTAGCGGGAACCACTGAGCAGTTCTTC
>NA|TRBJ2-7|TRBD2|TRBV10-2
CASRTSGKGEQYF
TGCGCCAGCAGGACTAGCGGGAAGGGGGAGCAGTACTTC
>NA|TRBJ2-7|TRBD1|TRBV19
CASSIAGTGGYEQYF
TGTGCCAGTAGTATAGCCGGGACAGGGGGTTACGAGCAGTACTTC
>NA|TRBJ1-6|NA|TRBV27
CASSSARGYSPLHF
TGTGCCAGCAGTTCCGCCAGGGGATATTCACCCCTCCACTTT
>NA|TRBJ1-2|NA|TRBV5-1
CASSSDPRGINYGYTF
TGCGCCAGCAGCTCCGACCCCAGGGGAATTAACTATGGCTACACCTTC
>few|TRBJ2-1|NA|TRBV4-1
CASSQRTGTSYNEQFF
TGCGCCAGCAGCCAACGCACAGGAACCTCCTACAATGAGCAGTTCTTC
>NA|TRBJ2-1|TRBD2|TRBV27
CASNRLAEAYNEQFF
TGTGCCAGTAATAGACTAGCGGAGGCCTACAATGAGCAGTTCTTC
>NA|TRBJ2-1|NA|TRBV7-9
CASSPRQPSYNEQFF
TGTGCCAGCAGCCCTAGACAGCCCTCCTACAATGAGCAGTTCTTC
>NA|TRBJ2-6|NA|TRBV7-3
CASSPRTVSSGANVLTF
TGTGCCAGCAGCCCTCGGACAGTTAGCTCTGGGGCCAACGTCCTGACTTTC
>NA|TRBJ1-2|NA|TRBV7-2
CASSLVIVGGYTF
TGTGCCAGCAGCTTAGTAATAGTTGGTGGCTACACCTTC
>once|TRBJ1-2|NA|TRBV7-9
CASSLVGGGYTF
TGTGCCAGCAGCTTAGTTGGGGGCGGCTACACCTTC
>NA|TRBJ1-5|NA|TRBV19
CASSIDLRSNQPQHF
TGTGCCAGTAGTATAGATCTTCGTAGCAATCAGCCCCAGCATTTT
>NA|TRBJ2-7|TRBD2|TRBV9
CASSGGGSHYEQYF
TGTGCCAGCAGCGGCGGGGGTAGCCACTACGAGCAGTACTTC
>NA|TRBJ2-5|NA|TRBV24-1
CATSEGARTETQYF
TGTGCCACCAGTGAGGGGGCACGAACAGAGACCCAGTACTTC
>NA|TRBJ2-7|TRBD2|TRBV30
CAWRAGTSVQYF
TGTGCCTGGAGGGCCGGGACTAGCGTGCAGTACTTC
>NA|TRBJ2-5|NA|TRBV5-1
CASSLGGTPKGETQYF
TGCGCCAGCAGCTTGGGGGGGACTCCCAAGGGAGAGACCCAGTACTTC
>NA|TRBJ2-2|NA|TRBV6-4
CASSDSGTTNTGELFF
TGTGCCAGCAGTGACTCCGGGACAACGAACACCGGGGAGCTGTTTTTT
>NA|TRBJ2-7|NA|TRBV5-5
CASSPSGGASYEQYF
TGTGCCAGCAGCCCGAGTGGGGGGGCTTCCTACGAGCAGTACTTC
>NA|TRBJ2-4|TRBD2|TRBV18
CASSPLAGVGYF
TGTGCCAGCTCTCCGCTAGCGGGAGTCGGGTACTTC
>NA|TRBJ1-1|TRBD1|TRBV6-2/TRBV6-3
CASSIPDRVGAFF
TGTGCCAGCAGTATACCTGACAGGGTCGGAGCTTTCTTT
>NA|TRBJ1-5|NA|TRBV6-5
CASSYSGFSQPQHF
TGTGCCAGCAGTTATTCGGGGTTCTCTCAGCCCCAGCATTTT
>NA|TRBJ1-5|TRBD1|TRBV11-2
CASSPRQGRYQPQHF
TGTGCCAGCAGCCCCCGACAGGGAAGGTATCAGCCCCAGCATTTT
>NA|TRBJ1-1|NA|TRBV2
CASRGEGNTEAFF
TGTGCCAGCAGAGGGGAAGGGAACACTGAAGCTTTCTTT
>once|TRBJ1-2|NA|TRBV7-9
CASSSLQVGYTF
TGTGCCAGCAGCTCCCTGCAGGTTGGCTACACCTTC
>NA|TRBJ1-1|TRBD1|TRBV10-3
CAISSDRAAEAFF
TGTGCCATCAGTTCTGACAGGGCTGCTGAAGCTTTCTTT
>NA|TRBJ2-7|TRBD2|TRBV5-1
CASSLGLAGDEQYF
TGCGCCAGCAGTCTTGGACTAGCGGGAGACGAGCAGTACTTC